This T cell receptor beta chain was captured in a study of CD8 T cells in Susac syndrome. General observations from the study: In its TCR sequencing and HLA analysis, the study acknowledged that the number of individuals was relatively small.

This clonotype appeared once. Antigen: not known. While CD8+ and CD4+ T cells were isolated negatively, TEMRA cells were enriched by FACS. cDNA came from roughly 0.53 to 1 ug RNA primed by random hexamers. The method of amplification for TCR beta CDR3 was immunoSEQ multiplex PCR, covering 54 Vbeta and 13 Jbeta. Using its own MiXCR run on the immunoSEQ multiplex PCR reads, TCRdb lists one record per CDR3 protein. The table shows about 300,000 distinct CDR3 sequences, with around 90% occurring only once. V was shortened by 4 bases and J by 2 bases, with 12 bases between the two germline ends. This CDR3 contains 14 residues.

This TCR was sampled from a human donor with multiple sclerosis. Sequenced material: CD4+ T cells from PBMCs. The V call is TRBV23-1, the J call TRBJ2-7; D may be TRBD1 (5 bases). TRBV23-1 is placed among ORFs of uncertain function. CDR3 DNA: TGCGCCAGCAGTCCGGACACGATCGCCTACGAGCAGTACTTC. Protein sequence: CASSPDTIAYEQYF.